This note documents a single TCR beta chain sequence. Its antigen is undetermined. The repertoire was sequenced with immunoSEQ multiplex PCR; TCRdb's copy has only in-frame clones and lacks some. This sample has 90,000 to 120,000 clones, with nearly 90% found just once. This record belongs to a study of T cell responses to AZD1222 COVID-19 vaccine. Points from the study as a whole: Researchers report vaccine-associated CD4 TCRs spanning spike, with dominance at 160-218 and 743-854. The sample set comprised mostly white British donors with more females, and clonal diversity was possibly underestimated. None of the repertoires were sampled until the peak T cell response had passed. At baseline, seropositivity was found in only a handful of AZD1222 recipients.

Germline V gene sequence: CDR1 ENHRY, CDR2 SYGVKD. The CDR3 contains 15 residues. V lost 4 bases to trimming and J lost 4 bases, with 14 bases between them. The sample was peripheral blood, taken 28 days after the second AZD1222 dose. The origin of this receptor is an adult who received the AZD1222 COVID-19 vaccine. The rearrangement uses TRBV10-3 and TRBJ2-1, with unresolved D. CDR3 in DNA: TGTGCCATCAGTGGATCAGGAGACATTTACAATGAGCAGTTCTTC. Translating it yields CAISGSGDIYNEQFF.